The 30 T cell receptor beta chains in this list originate from one sample, sequenced in a study of shared clonotypes between healthy human individuals. Positive CCR7 selection of CD45RO-negative cells yielded the naive CD8 cells, and terminally differentiated effector memory CD45RA+ cells were excluded. The repertoire was sequenced with immunoSEQ multiplex PCR; TCRdb's copy has only in-frame clones and lacks some. Of around 2.1 million clones listed, under 95% are singletons. The sample consisted of naive CD8+ T cells from PBMCs. The receptors here all came from a man between 18 and 35 years old in good health. Some clones in this sample may be carry-over from other donors' samples.

The chain has TRBV4-3 and TRBJ2-7; unclear D gene. The CDR3 spans 12 residues. Deletions cut 4 bases from V and 3 bases from J, with 7 bases between. The germline V gene has CDR1 LGHNA and CDR2 YSLEER. The CDR3 DNA sequence: TGCGCCAGCAGCCGTACCGACTACGAGCAGTACTTC. Residues: CASSRTDYEQYF.

Details on this clone: Other DNA sequences of this sample code for an identical CDR3. V and J are TRBV15 and TRBJ2-3; the D gene could be TRBD1 or TRBD2 (6 bases each). The CDR3 contains 14 residues. V lost 1 base and J lost 3, with 8 bases in between. The germline V gene has CDR1 LNHNV and CDR2 YYDKDF (reference sequence). The DNA for the CDR3 is TGTGCCACCAGCAGAGCGGGGGCGACAGATACGCAGTATTTT. Translating it yields CATSRAGATDTQYF.

CDR3 DNA: TGCAGCGTTGTTGAGGGGACTCAGTACGAGCAGTACTTC. Protein sequence: CSVVEGTQYEQYF. This rearrangement joins TRBV29-1 to TRBJ2-7, with D perhaps TRBD2 (6 bases). The V gene's germline CDR1 is SQVTM and CDR2 ANQGSEA. The CDR3 runs 13 residues. The ends were cut back, 4 bases at V and 4 bases at J, with 14 bases in the middle.

The J gene is TRBJ2-1, the V gene TRBV4-2, with unresolved D. The CDR3 sequence is 16 residues long. Trimming removed 1 base from V and 2 bases from J, with 12 bases in between. The germline V gene has CDR1 LGHNA and CDR2 YNFKEQ. This CDR3 reads CASSQAARPTYNEQFF. CDR3 in DNA: TGTGCCAGCAGCCAAGCTGCCAGACCAACCTACAATGAGCAGTTCTTC.

V gene TRBV9 combines with J gene TRBJ2-2; the match to TRBD1 covers 8 bases. The CDR3 runs 19 residues. The germline gives CDR1 SGDLS, CDR2 YYNGEE. Losses at the gene ends were 2 bases for V and 2 bases for J; bases not matched to a gene: 14. The CDR3 nucleotides are TGTGCCAGCAGCGTCGCACTCACGGGACAGGTCTATAACACCGGGGAGCTGTTTTTT. It encodes CASSVALTGQVYNTGELFF. Variable domain in full (rest from reference TRBV9 and TRBJ2-2): DSGVTQTPKHLITATGQRVTLRCSPRSGDLSVYWYQQSLDQGLQFLIQYYNGEERAKGNILERFSAQQFPDLHSELNLSSLELGDSALYFCASSVALTGQVYNTGELFFGEGSRLTVL.

The V and J genes are TRBV4-1 and TRBJ2-1; the D gene is possibly TRBD1 (7 bases). The CDR3 contains 15 residues. V lost 5 bases and J lost 7, with 18 bases in between. Germline V gene lookup returns CDR1 MGHRA and CDR2 YSYEKL. DNA of the CDR3: TGCGCCAGCAGCGGAGGGGACAGATATCCTAATGAGCAGTTCTTC. As protein: CASSGGDRYPNEQFF.

This clone occurred once. This likely stems from a read error, as it lies one base from a far larger clone. V usage is TRBV2 and J usage is TRBJ1-1; D gene ambiguous. This CDR3 contains 12 residues. Per germline, CDR1 SNHLY and CDR2 FYNNEI. Written as DNA, the CDR3 is TGTACCAGCAGTGAAAGTACCACTGAAGCTTTCTTT. It encodes CTSSESTTEAFF.

This clone was observed a single time. The J gene is TRBJ1-2, the V gene TRBV27; tentatively, D is TRBD1 (6 bases). Germline V gene lookup returns CDR1 MNHEY and CDR2 SMNVEV (reference sequence). The CDR3 has 15 amino acids. Deletions cut 2 bases from V and 7 bases from J, with 17 bases between. The CDR3 sequence: CASSLGGGGAGGYTF. The CDR3 region has the DNA TGTGCCAGCAGTTTAGGCGGCGGGGGGGCGGGTGGCTACACCTTC.

The chain combines TRBV5-4 with TRBJ2-7; D is unclear. CDR1 is SGHNT, CDR2 YYREEE, per germline (reference sequence). This CDR3 has 11 amino acids. Trimming took 0 bases from V and 9 from J, leaving 7 bases between them. CDR3 coding DNA: TGTGCCAGCAGCTTGGGGAGTTGGCAGTACTTC. This encodes CASSLGSWQYF.

The V and J genes are TRBV14 and TRBJ2-7; the D is unclear. CDR1 is SGHDN and CDR2 is FVKESK in the germline V gene. The CDR3 extends over 13 amino acids. V lost 3 bases and J lost 2, with 8 bases in between. CDR3 sequence (DNA): TGTGCCAGCAGCCAGTACGGCCCCTACGAGCAGTACTTC. This codes for CASSQYGPYEQYF.

The V call is TRBV30, the J call TRBJ2-1; 10 nucleotides agree with TRBD2. The CDR3 is made up of 13 amino acids. Germline values: CDR1 GTSNPN, CDR2 SVGIG (reference sequence). V shed 3 bases and J 9 bases; nucleotides not matched to a gene: 5. DNA for the CDR3: TGTGCCTGGAGGGCTAGCGGGAGACGTGAGCAGTTCTTC. It encodes CAWRASGRREQFF.

J is TRBJ1-1 and V is TRBV5-1; D is ambiguous. Trimming left V 0 bases short and J 3 bases short, with 12 bases between. The CDR3 runs to 15 residues. Germline V CDR1 and CDR2: SGHRS, YFSETQ. The CDR3 DNA follows: TGCGCCAGCAGCTTGGGCTTAGGGAAGGACACTGAAGCTTTCTTT. Protein: CASSLGLGKDTEAFF. Together with reference TRBV5-1 and TRBJ1-1, the CDR3 gives the full variable domain: KAGVTQTPRYLIKTRGQQVTLSCSPISGHRSVSWYQQTPGQGLQFLFEYFSETQRNKGNFPGRFSGRQFSNSRSEMNVSTLELGDSALYLCASSLGLGKDTEAFFGQGTRLTVV.

Points on this clone: Other DNA sequences in the same sample also yield this CDR3. V gene TRBV29-1 combines with J gene TRBJ2-2; D not resolved. The length of the CDR3 is 13 residues. Trimming stripped 4 bases from V and 0 bases from J, with 6 bases between. In germline, CDR1 is SQVTM, CDR2 ANQGSEA. The CDR3 sequence is CSVVSANTGELFF. CDR3 in DNA: TGCAGCGTTGTGTCCGCGAACACCGGGGAGCTGTTTTTT.

The rearrangement joins TRBV6-5 to TRBJ2-7, with TRBD1 matching 7 bases. Per germline, CDR1 MNHEY and CDR2 SVGAGI. V dropped 0 bases and J dropped 2; count of bases not matched to a gene: 7. There are 16 residues in the CDR3. CDR3 bases: TGTGCCAGCAGTTACTCGAGGGGGCCGCTGGCCTACGAGCAGTACTTC. It encodes CASSYSRGPLAYEQYF.

This chain links TRBV2 with TRBJ1-1; possibly TRBD1 for D (6 bases). V lost 10 bases and J 1 base, leaving 10 bases between the germline ends. This CDR3 is 12 amino acids long. Germline V gene lookup returns CDR1 SNHLY and CDR2 FYNNEI. CDR3 in amino acids: CANPTGNTEAFF. CDR3 DNA sequence: TGTGCCAACCCGACAGGGAACACTGAAGCTTTCTTT.

CDR3 DNA sequence: TGTGCCAGCAGCCTCCTAGCTAGCGGGAGTAATGAGCAGTTCTTC. Protein: CASSLLASGSNEQFF. The chain employs TRBV6-5 and TRBJ2-1; 10 positions agree with TRBD2. Germline V gene lookup returns CDR1 MNHEY and CDR2 SVGAGI. The CDR3 totals 15 residues. Unmatched junction bases numbered 9, after V lost 6 bases and J lost 7 bases.

A word on this clone: At the DNA level, this CDR3 is encoded by other sequences in the same sample as well. The genes are TRBV28 and TRBJ2-3, with 8 bases that match TRBD1. The germline CDR1 and CDR2 sequences are MDHEN and SYDVKM. CDR3 length: 14 amino acids. The V and J ends lost 5 bases and 1 base, in that order; junction bases with no gene match: 2. CDR3: CASSPGQGTDTQYF. CDR3 DNA: TGTGCCAGCAGTCCGGGACAGGGCACAGATACGCAGTATTTT.

The rearrangement joins TRBV7-9 to TRBJ2-1; D possibly uses TRBD1 or TRBD2 (5 bases each). CDR3 length: 17 amino acids. V lost 4 bases, J lost 5 bases, and 21 bases lay in between. CDR1 is SEHNR and CDR2 is FQNEAQ in the germline V gene (reference sequence). The CDR3 coding sequence is TGTGCCAGCAGCTCCTGGGGACGGGAAAACTCGGACAATGAGCAGTTCTTC. This gives the protein CASSSWGRENSDNEQFF.

The chain couples TRBV7-2 to TRBJ1-1; no clear D. Per the germline V gene, CDR1 is SGHTA and CDR2 is FQGNSA. This CDR3 contains 13 residues. V lost 5 bases to trimming and J lost 0 bases, with 7 bases between them. This CDR3 is CASSPLMNTEAFF. For the CDR3, the DNA is TGTGCCAGCAGCCCTCTTATGAACACTGAAGCTTTCTTT. Full variable domain (missing parts from reference TRBV7-2 and TRBJ1-1): GAGVSQSPSNKVTEKGKDVELRCDPISGHTALYWYRQSLGQGLEFLIYFQGNSAPDKSGLPSDRFSAERTGGSVSTLTIQRTQQEDSAVYLCASSPLMNTEAFFGQGTRLTVV.

The rearrangement uses TRBV27 and TRBJ2-5; D uncertain. V was pared by 6 bases and J by 5 bases, with 19 bases between. The length of the CDR3 is 15 residues. The V gene's germline CDR1 is MNHEY and CDR2 SMNVEV (reference sequence). Here the CDR3 reads CASRPHGPRWETQYF. The CDR3 DNA is TGTGCCAGCAGGCCCCATGGGCCACGTTGGGAGACCCAGTACTTC.

The chain has TRBV27 and TRBJ2-1; D possibly uses TRBD1 or TRBD2 (5 bases each). V was trimmed by 8 bases and J by 5 bases, leaving 7 bases between them. The CDR3 runs 11 residues. Germline CDR1 reads MNHEY; CDR2 reads SMNVEV (reference sequence). CDR3 residues: CASGTDNEQFF. The CDR3 nucleotides are TGTGCCAGCGGGACCGACAATGAGCAGTTCTTC.

Notes on this clone: Other DNA sequences in the same sample also yield this CDR3. The J gene is TRBJ1-2, the V gene TRBV6-6; D is uncertain. The germline gives CDR1 MNHNY, CDR2 SVGAGI (reference sequence). V gave up 0 bases and J gave up 6 bases, with 8 bases separating them. The CDR3 runs to 13 residues. The chain's CDR3 is CASSYSTGDGYTF. The CDR3 bases are TGTGCCAGCAGTTACTCCACTGGGGATGGCTACACCTTC.

A remark on this clone: Other DNA sequences in the sample encode the same CDR3. The gene calls are TRBV30 and TRBJ1-1; unclear D gene. The ends were cut back, 0 bases at V and 8 bases at J, with 7 bases in the middle. CDR1 is GTSNPN and CDR2 is SVGIG in the germline V gene (reference sequence). This CDR3 contains 11 residues. The CDR3 DNA is TGTGCCTGGAGTGTACTTACAGAAGCTTTCTTT. Translating it yields CAWSVLTEAFF.

The chain uses TRBV27 and TRBJ2-7; maybe TRBD2 (5 bases). Per germline, CDR1 MNHEY and CDR2 SMNVEV (reference sequence). CDR3 length: 12 residues. Deletions cut 6 bases from V and 7 bases from J, with 13 bases between. CDR3 bases: TGTGCCAGCAGCCCGGGGATCCCGGAGCAGTACTTC. Translating it yields CASSPGIPEQYF.

This chain connects TRBV4-2 to TRBJ2-7; 8 bases align to TRBD2. CDR1 LGHNA and CDR2 YNFKEQ come from the germline V gene. The CDR3 spans 14 residues. With 0 bases clipped from V and 4 bases from J, the junction kept 2 bases outside the gene matches. CDR3: CASSQDKRGYEQYF. In DNA, the CDR3 is TGTGCCAGCAGCCAAGATAAGCGGGGGTACGAGCAGTACTTC.

The V call is TRBV10-3, the J call TRBJ2-3, with 8 positions matching TRBD1. Germline V CDR1 and CDR2: ENHRY, SYGVKD. Unmatched junction bases numbered 4, after V lost 6 bases and J lost 2 bases. This CDR3 spans 14 amino acids. The CDR3 DNA reads as TGTGCCATCAGAGGACAGGGCCTCACAGATACGCAGTATTTT. It specifies CAIRGQGLTDTQYF.

V gene TRBV2 combines with J gene TRBJ2-7, with TRBD2 matching 9 bases. The ends lost 8 bases at V and 1 base at J; junction bases unmatched: 3. Per the germline V gene, CDR1 is SNHLY and CDR2 is FYNNEI. CDR3 size: 13 residues. The CDR3 spells CASQRGASYEQYF. Written as DNA, the CDR3 is TGTGCCAGCCAGCGGGGGGCATCCTACGAGCAGTACTTC.

The rearrangement joins TRBV5-5 to TRBJ2-7, with D maybe TRBD1 (6 bases). CDR1 and CDR2 from the germline V gene are SGHKS and YYEKEE (reference sequence). The ends were cut back, 0 bases at V and 2 bases at J, with 9 bases in the middle. This CDR3 contains 14 residues. The CDR3: CASSLEWTAYEQYF. The CDR3 coding sequence is TGTGCCAGCAGCTTGGAGTGGACAGCCTACGAGCAGTACTTC.

The V gene is TRBV30, the J gene TRBJ2-5, with 8 bases lining up with TRBD1. V lost 1 base, J lost 5 bases, and 12 bases stayed unmatched. The germline CDR1 and CDR2 sequences are GTSNPN and SVGIG (reference sequence). The CDR3 consists of 16 residues. The CDR3 spells CAWSAKSRGPGETQYF. The CDR3 DNA follows: TGTGCCTGGAGTGCCAAAAGCAGGGGGCCGGGGGAGACCCAGTACTTC.

The gene calls are TRBV5-1 and TRBJ2-2; 8 nucleotides agree with TRBD1. Trimming removed 9 bases from V and 1 base from J; junction bases left unmatched: 8. Looked up from germline, CDR1 is SGHRS and CDR2 is YFSETQ. This CDR3 is 15 amino acids long. The CDR3 bases are TGCGCCATCAAGACCGGGACAGGGAACACCGGGGAGCTGTTTTTT. This codes for CAIKTGTGNTGELFF.